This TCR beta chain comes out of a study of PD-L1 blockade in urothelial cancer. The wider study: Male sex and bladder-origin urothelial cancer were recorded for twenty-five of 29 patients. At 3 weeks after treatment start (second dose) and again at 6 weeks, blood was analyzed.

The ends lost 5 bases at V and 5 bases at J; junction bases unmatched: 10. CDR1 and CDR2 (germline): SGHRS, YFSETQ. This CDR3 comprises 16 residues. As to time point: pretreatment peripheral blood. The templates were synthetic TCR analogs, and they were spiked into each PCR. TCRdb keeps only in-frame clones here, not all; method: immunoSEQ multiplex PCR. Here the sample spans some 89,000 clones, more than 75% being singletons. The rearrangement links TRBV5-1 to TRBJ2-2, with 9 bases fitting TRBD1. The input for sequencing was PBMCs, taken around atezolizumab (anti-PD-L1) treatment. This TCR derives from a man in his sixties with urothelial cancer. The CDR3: CASSFTGGRGTGELFF. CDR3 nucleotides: TGCGCCAGCAGTTTTACAGGGGGCCGGGGTACCGGGGAGCTGTTTTTT.